This T cell receptor (beta chain) was identified in a study of CD8 T cells in ankylosing spondylitis. Details on this clonotype: This may arise from a read error, as a much more abundant clone is one base away.

In TCRdb, the 5' RACE reads were re-called with MiXCR into one record per CDR3 protein. This sample has about 240,000 distinct CDR3 sequences; more than 20% occur once, and the top ten carry 0.61%. This TCR was recovered from a male donor with ankylosing spondylitis or in good health (not recorded which). Sequencing used blood, either unsorted or a sorted T cell fraction (not recorded which).

CDR3: CASSQPEVWETQYF. Written as DNA, the CDR3 is TGTGCCAGCAGCCAGCCTGAGGTTTGGGAGACCCAGTACTTC. The J gene is TRBJ2-5, the V gene TRBV3-1; unclear D gene. V gave up 3 bases and J gave up 5 bases, with 13 bases separating them. The CDR3 is made up of 14 amino acids. From germline, CDR1 is LGHDT and CDR2 YNNKEL (reference sequence).